This T cell receptor beta chain emerged from a study of T cell responses to AZD1222 COVID-19 vaccine. On the study more broadly: Pooling was applied to second doses at about 4 or about 12 weeks.

There are 14 residues in the CDR3. The germline V gene has CDR1 SGHTA and CDR2 FQGNSA. With 2 bases clipped from V and 2 bases from J, the junction kept 1 base outside the gene matches. Measured with immunoSEQ multiplex PCR; TCRdb has only the in-frame clones, and not every one. This sample has 160,000 or so clones, with more than 85% found just once. On this clone: The target antigen is unknown.

Study-wide findings and caveats: Most donors were white British, females outnumbered males, and clonal diversity was possibly underestimated. Baseline serology detected seropositivity in only a handful of AZD1222 recipients. Epitopes outside B.1.351 and B.1.1.7 mutated regions reportedly drew nearly half of spike TCRs.

The chain links TRBV7-2 to TRBJ2-7; TRBD2 matches at 9 bases. The clonotype comes from an adult in good health. Sequencing used peripheral blood, obtained on day 0 of AZD1222 vaccination. CDR3 bases: TGTGCCAGCAGCTTACTAGCGGGAACCTACGAGCAGTACTTC. Translated: CASSLLAGTYEQYF.